This is a list of T cell receptor beta chains from one sample in a study of cytomegalovirus exposure and HLA in healthy donors. Produced via immunoSEQ multiplex PCR; TCRdb's table is partial and in-frame only. The data contain just over 200,000 clones, approximately 70% of them singletons. The sample consisted of PBMCs. Source of these receptors: a middle-aged man in good health and CMV-seropositive. The CDR3 runs from the conserved cysteine through the conserved F or W. D genes are given only for firm matches. Size is stated for part of the rows, as once, few or many counts, or as a class when the clone is expanded.

V: TRBV27; D: -; J: TRBJ2-3; size: -; DNA: TGTGCCAGCAGTCACCCCCCGCCGGGGTCCACAGATACGCAGTATTTT; CDR3: CASSHPPPGSTDTQYF
V: TRBV15; D: -; J: TRBJ2-5; size: -; DNA: TGTGCCACCAGCAGCGGGGGGCCCCCGGAGACCCAGTACTTC; CDR3: CATSSGGPPETQYF
V: TRBV7-6; D: -; J: TRBJ1-1; size: -; DNA: TGTGCCAGCAGCTTAGCGGGCCCGAACACTGAAGCTTTCTTT; CDR3: CASSLAGPNTEAFF
V: TRBV5-4; D: TRBD2; J: TRBJ2-3; size: -; DNA: TGTGCCAGCGGGATAGGCGGGGGGCAAGATACGCAGTATTTT; CDR3: CASGIGGGQDTQYF
V: TRBV4-1; D: -; J: TRBJ1-4; size: -; DNA: TGCGCCAGCAGCCAAGAGGCCCCAGGGGCCGATGAAAAACTGTTTTTT; CDR3: CASSQEAPGADEKLFF
V: TRBV7-7; D: -; J: TRBJ1-1; size: few; DNA: TGTGCCAGCAGCCCCATCATGAACACTGAAGCTTTCTTT; CDR3: CASSPIMNTEAFF
V: TRBV6-1; D: TRBD1; J: TRBJ2-7; size: -; DNA: TGTGCCAGCAGTGCAACAGGGGTAGGGCCCTACGAGCAGTACTTC; CDR3: CASSATGVGPYEQYF
V: TRBV7-8; D: -; J: TRBJ1-1; size: -; DNA: TGTGCCAGCAGCTTCGGGTCAGACACTGAAGCTTTCTTT; CDR3: CASSFGSDTEAFF
V: TRBV11-2; D: -; J: TRBJ2-7; size: -; DNA: TGTGCCAGCAGCTTAGGGACTTACTCCGCAACCTACGAGCAGTACTTC; CDR3: CASSLGTYSATYEQYF
V: TRBV11-3; D: -; J: TRBJ1-1; size: few; DNA: TGTGCCAGCAGCTCATCAGTAAACACTGAAGCTTTCTTT; CDR3: CASSSSVNTEAFF
V: TRBV9; D: TRBD2; J: TRBJ2-5; size: -; DNA: TGTGCCAGCAGCGTAGACCCTGGTACAGCGGGGGGGCTGGAGACCCAGTACTTC; CDR3: CASSVDPGTAGGLETQYF
V: TRBV28; D: -; J: TRBJ1-2; size: -; DNA: TGTGCCAGCAGTTTAGGTCAGGGCTATGGCTACACCTTC; CDR3: CASSLGQGYGYTF
V: TRBV2; D: TRBD1; J: TRBJ2-3; size: -; DNA: TGTGCCAGCACCATGAAGAGGACAGGGAGAGGGACAGATACGCAGTATTTT; CDR3: CASTMKRTGRGTDTQYF
V: TRBV7-6; D: -; J: TRBJ2-7; size: -; DNA: TGTGCCAGCAGCTTTGGGGCTACCGGCGAGCAGTACTTC; CDR3: CASSFGATGEQYF
V: TRBV5-1; D: -; J: TRBJ1-2; size: few; DNA: TGCGCCAGCAGCCTAAAAAAAGGACTCATCCTAGCTAACTATGGCTACACCTTC; CDR3: CASSLKKGLILANYGYTF
V: TRBV5-1; D: -; J: TRBJ2-3; size: -; DNA: TGCGCCAGCAGCCTAAGCACAGGTACGCAGTATTTT; CDR3: CASSLSTGTQYF
V: TRBV4-1; D: TRBD2; J: TRBJ2-3; size: -; DNA: TGCGCCAGCAGCCAAGAGTTCCGAGCGACGGGGGGTGGGGAAGATACGCAGTATTTT; CDR3: CASSQEFRATGGGEDTQYF
V: TRBV6-6; D: -; J: TRBJ2-3; size: few; DNA: TGTGCCAGCAGTTTAGCAACGGGAGCTGATACGCAGTATTTT; CDR3: CASSLATGADTQYF
V: TRBV2; D: -; J: TRBJ2-1; size: few; DNA: TGTGCCAGCAAGCGGCTGCTGAATGAGCAGTTCTTC; CDR3: CASKRLLNEQFF
V: TRBV19; D: TRBD1; J: TRBJ2-3; size: -; DNA: TGTGCCAGTAGTGTGAGACAGGGAAGCCAGTATTTT; CDR3: CASSVRQGSQYF
V: TRBV18; D: TRBD1; J: TRBJ1-5; size: few; DNA: TGTGCCAGCTCACCAACGAGGGACAGGGGCCCTGGCCAGCCCCAGCATTTT; CDR3: CASSPTRDRGPGQPQHF
V: TRBV7-9; D: -; J: TRBJ2-1; size: -; DNA: TGTGCCAGCAGCAATTCAGGCAATGAGCAGTTCTTC; CDR3: CASSNSGNEQFF
V: TRBV28; D: -; J: TRBJ1-4; size: -; DNA: TGTGCCAGCAGTTTACCCCCAGGGTTGGGTGGAACTAATGAAAAACTGTTTTTT; CDR3: CASSLPPGLGGTNEKLFF
V: TRBV4-1; D: -; J: TRBJ1-2; size: few; DNA: TGCGCCAGCAGCCAAGAGGGCAGGGCGGCCTATGGCTACACCTTC; CDR3: CASSQEGRAAYGYTF
V: TRBV11-2; D: -; J: TRBJ2-3; size: -; DNA: TGTGCCAGCAGCCTCGCGGGACAGAGCACAGATACGCAGTATTTT; CDR3: CASSLAGQSTDTQYF
V: TRBV7-6; D: -; J: TRBJ1-5; size: -; DNA: TGTGCCAGCAGCTTAGACGCGGATCAGCCCCAGCATTTT; CDR3: CASSLDADQPQHF